This T cell receptor (beta chain) was identified in a study of Graves' ophthalmopathy and Graves' hyperthyroidism. Study-level results: Detection in blood was also observed for most expanded thyroid clonotypes above 0.001 frequency.

Hyperthyroidism cases were recent diagnoses of under 2 months' duration in people aged 18 to 65. Among the exclusions were patients with other autoimmune diseases, uncontrolled infections, pregnancy or lactation. The table lists this clonotype with a few counts. Its target is not known. Amplified material comprised TCR beta CDR3 regions derived from RNA transcripts. HTBI primers served in a first-round RT-PCR, which a second-round multiplex PCR followed. TCRdb analysed the multiplex PCR reads with MiXCR anew, one entry per CDR3 protein. The repertoire includes over a million distinct CDR3 sequences, 35% to 40% of them detected once, and 11% sits in the top ten. Germline loops: CDR1 MNHEY, CDR2 SMNVEV (reference sequence). The CDR3 spans 17 residues. The V gene end was trimmed by 5 bases and the J gene end by 3 bases; junction bases not matched to a gene: 6.

Sequenced input: peripheral blood or thyroid tissue (not recorded which). The origin of this receptor is an adult man with Graves' hyperthyroidism. This chain uses TRBV27 with TRBJ2-5; 16 nucleotides align to TRBD2. CDR3 sequence reads: CASSRGLAGGLEETQYF. DNA of the CDR3: TGTGCCAGCAGTAGGGGACTAGCGGGGGGGTTGGAAGAGACCCAGTACTTC.